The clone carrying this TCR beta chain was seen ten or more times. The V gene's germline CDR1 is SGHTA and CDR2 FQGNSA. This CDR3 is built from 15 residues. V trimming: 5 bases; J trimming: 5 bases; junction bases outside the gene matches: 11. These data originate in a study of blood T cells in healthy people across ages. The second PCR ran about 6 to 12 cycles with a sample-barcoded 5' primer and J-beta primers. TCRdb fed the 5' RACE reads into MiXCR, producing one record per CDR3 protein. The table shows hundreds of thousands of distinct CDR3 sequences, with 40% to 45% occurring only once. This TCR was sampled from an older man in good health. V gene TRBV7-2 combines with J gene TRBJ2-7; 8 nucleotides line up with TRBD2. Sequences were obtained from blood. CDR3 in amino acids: CASSPRGTRINEQYF. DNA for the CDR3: TGTGCCAGCAGCCCAAGAGGGACTAGGATTAACGAGCAGTACTTC.